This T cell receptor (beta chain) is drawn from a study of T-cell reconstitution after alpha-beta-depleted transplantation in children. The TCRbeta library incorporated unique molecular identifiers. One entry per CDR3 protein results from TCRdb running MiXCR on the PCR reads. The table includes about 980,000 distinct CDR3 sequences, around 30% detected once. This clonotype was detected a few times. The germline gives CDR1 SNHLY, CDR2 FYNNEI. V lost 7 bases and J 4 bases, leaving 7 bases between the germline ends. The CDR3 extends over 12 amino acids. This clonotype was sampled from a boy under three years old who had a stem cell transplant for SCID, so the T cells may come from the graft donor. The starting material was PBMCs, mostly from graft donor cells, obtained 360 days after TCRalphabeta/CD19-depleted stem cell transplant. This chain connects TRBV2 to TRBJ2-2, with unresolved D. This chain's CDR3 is CASKFATGELFF. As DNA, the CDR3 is TGTGCCAGCAAATTTGCCACCGGGGAGCTGTTTTTT.